The table lists the clone carrying this T cell receptor (beta chain) with a count of one. Libraries were prepared by immunoSEQ multiplex PCR; TCRdb keeps only in-frame clonotypes and omits some of them. Found here are more than 90,000 clones, almost 95% of them singletons; the top ten hold about 2%. This sample stems from a study of T cell changes during pregnancy in multiple sclerosis. V was clipped by 4 bases and J by 2 bases, with 9 bases between them. Germline V gene data show CDR1 as MGHDK and CDR2 as SYGVNS. The CDR3 length is 14 residues. This sample comprised peripheral blood, obtained after pregnancy. The clonotype comes from a female donor with multiple sclerosis, enrolled in a pregnancy study. The V gene is TRBV25-1, the J gene TRBJ1-5; maybe TRBD1 (5 bases). CDR3 DNA: TGTGCCAGCAGTGCCCAGGGCGGCAATCAGCCCCAGCATTTT. It translates to CASSAQGGNQPQHF.